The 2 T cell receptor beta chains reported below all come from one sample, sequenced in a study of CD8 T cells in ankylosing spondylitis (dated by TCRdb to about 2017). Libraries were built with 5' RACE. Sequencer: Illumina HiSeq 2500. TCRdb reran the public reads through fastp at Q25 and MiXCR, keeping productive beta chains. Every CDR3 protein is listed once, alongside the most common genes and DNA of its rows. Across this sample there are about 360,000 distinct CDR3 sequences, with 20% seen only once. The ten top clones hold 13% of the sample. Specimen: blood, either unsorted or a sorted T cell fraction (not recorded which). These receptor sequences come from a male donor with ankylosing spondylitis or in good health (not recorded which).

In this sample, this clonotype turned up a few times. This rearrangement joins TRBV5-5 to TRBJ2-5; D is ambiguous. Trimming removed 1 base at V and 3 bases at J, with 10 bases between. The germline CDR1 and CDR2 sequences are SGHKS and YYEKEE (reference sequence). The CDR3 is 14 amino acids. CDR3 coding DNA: TGTGCCAGCAGCTTGAGTCGTCAGGAAGAGACCCAGTACTTC. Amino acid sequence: CASSLSRQEETQYF.

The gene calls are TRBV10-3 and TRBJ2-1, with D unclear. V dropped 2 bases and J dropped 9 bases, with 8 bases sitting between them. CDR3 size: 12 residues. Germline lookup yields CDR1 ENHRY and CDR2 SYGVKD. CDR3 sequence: CAISEKAAEQFF. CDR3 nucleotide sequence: TGTGCCATCAGTGAGAAGGCAGCTGAGCAGTTCTTC.